This TCR beta chain was documented in a study of low-dose radiotherapy and immunotherapy resistance in tumors (dated by TCRdb to between 2021 and 2024). About the study as a whole: In Cohort 1, 0.5 Gy per fraction was delivered every 2 weeks, and a total PTV dose of 6.5 Gy was prescribed. Cyclophosphamide 200 mg/m2 was given intravenously every two weeks, one day before each radiation and immunotherapy administration. No randomization into treatment groups was done for the people taking part in the trial. The translational analysis covered eight patients: three from the first dose cohort and the first five from the second dose cohort. For Cohort 2, the dose was 1 Gy per fraction given every two weeks, adding up to 13 Gy in total across 26 weeks. Patients were given nivolumab as a 240 mg flat dose every two weeks and ipilimumab at 1 mg/kg every six weeks, with both drugs delivered intravenously. Starting on cycle 1 day 1, patients took 300 mg of aspirin by mouth once a day for four cycles.

This clonotype was found a few times. Which antigen it targets is not known. The input lacks base qualities; no much larger clone sits a single base away. What this sample's time point label stands for: after trial treatment. This specimen's treatment or condition label, per the study, means: LDRT plus nivolumab, ipilimumab, low-dose cyclophosphamide and aspirin (RACIN trial). The donors took part in RACIN, a single-arm, phase I, dose-escalation trial that combined nivolumab, ipilimumab, aspirin, low-dose cyclophosphamide and low-dose radiotherapy. Patients were eligible if they had advanced solid tumors that were TIL-negative. Trimmed from V: 1 base; trimmed from J: 3 bases; junction bases lacking a gene match: 17. From the germline V gene (reference sequence), CDR1 is DFQATT and CDR2 is SNEGSKA. Spanning cysteine to phenylalanine, the CDR3 consists of 19 amino acids. Just the 57-base CDR3 DNA is kept, in frame starting at base 1.

TCRdb names Illumina HiSeq 2500 as the instrument used. First-strand cDNA was synthesized using Superscript III and a set of TRAV- and TRBV-specific primers, so that both TCRalpha and TCRbeta chains were covered. TCRs were amplified with Phusion for around 18 PCR cycles, with a constant-region primer paired with the adapter attached to the V primers. The MessageAmp II aRNA Amplification Kit was used to amplify the isolated mRNA, with in vitro transcription run for approximately 15 hours at 37 degrees C. The Dynabeads mRNA DIRECT Purification Kit was used to isolate the mRNA for TCR sequencing. Indexed Illumina adapters were added in a second approximately 25-cycle Phusion PCR, and the resulting products were purified with AMPure XP beads. Concerning the study's data processing: Using custom Perl scripts, TCR sequences that encoded the same protein were pooled, out-of-frame sequences were dropped, and the abundance of each clonotype was calculated. TCR sequences supported by only a single read were excluded from analysis. Shannon entropy, Gini index, clonality, richness, and the frequency of TCRs shared between repertoires were included as repertoire metrics. The public reads were run again by TCRdb, first through fastp at Q25 and then through MiXCR, and only productive beta chains were kept. Rows are unified per CDR3 protein, each entry keeping the most common DNA and genes. For this entry, the V and J calls and clone size follow TCRdb and not the study's own pipeline. The sample contains approximately 100,000 distinct CDR3 sequences, 20% of them found a single time. Over 4% of the sample is taken by the ten largest.

The TCR comes from a male donor with prostate cancer. The sample was PBMCs, taken after low-dose radiotherapy plus immunotherapy. This chain joins TRBV20-1 to TRBJ2-7; 11 of the junction bases match TRBD2. In nucleotide form, the sequence is TGCAGTGCTAGAGTCGATGGGCTAGCGGGGGGTGGGCGTTACTACGAGCAGTACTTC. The translation is CSARVDGLAGGGRYYEQYF.